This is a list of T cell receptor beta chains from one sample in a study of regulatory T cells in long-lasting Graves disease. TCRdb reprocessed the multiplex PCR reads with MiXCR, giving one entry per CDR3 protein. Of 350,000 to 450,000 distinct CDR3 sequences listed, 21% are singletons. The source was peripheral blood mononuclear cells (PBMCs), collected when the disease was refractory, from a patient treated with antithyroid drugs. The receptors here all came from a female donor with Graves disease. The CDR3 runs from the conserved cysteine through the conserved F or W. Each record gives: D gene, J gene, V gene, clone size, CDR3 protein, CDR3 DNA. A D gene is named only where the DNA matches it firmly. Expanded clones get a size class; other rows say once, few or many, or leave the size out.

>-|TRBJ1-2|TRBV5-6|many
CASSLAYQGDYGYTF
TGTGCCAGCAGCTTGGCTTATCAGGGCGACTATGGCTACACCTTC
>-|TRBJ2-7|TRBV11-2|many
CASSLSAVYEQYF
TGTGCCAGCAGCTTAAGCGCTGTCTACGAGCAGTACTTC
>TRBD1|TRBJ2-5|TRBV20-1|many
CSARDPGQGLQETQYF
TGCAGTGCTAGAGATCCAGGACAGGGCCTCCAAGAGACCCAGTACTTC
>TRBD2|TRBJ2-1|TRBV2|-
CASRDWASGSNEQFF
TGTGCCAGCAGAGACTGGGCTAGCGGGAGCAATGAGCAGTTCTTC
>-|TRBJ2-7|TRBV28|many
CASSLRTATPYYEQYF
TGTGCCAGCAGTCTCCGGACGGCCACTCCTTACTACGAGCAGTACTTC
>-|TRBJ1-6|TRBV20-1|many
CSASPRGRSYNSPLHF
TGCAGTGCTAGCCCCCGGGGGCGATCCTATAATTCACCCCTCCACTTT
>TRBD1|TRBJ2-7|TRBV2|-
CASSGQGNPTYGQYF
TGTGCCAGCAGCGGACAGGGGAACCCCACCTACGGGCAGTACTTC
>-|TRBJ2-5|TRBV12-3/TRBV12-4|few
CAGSLRLSQETQYF
TGTGCCGGCAGTTTAAGACTATCACAAGAGACCCAGTACTTC
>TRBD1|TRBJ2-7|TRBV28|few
CASSSSGTGDEQYF
TGTGCCAGCAGTTCTTCCGGGACAGGGGACGAGCAGTACTTC
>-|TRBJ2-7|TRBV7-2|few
CASSHRDISYEQYF
TGTGCCAGCAGCCACCGGGACATCTCCTACGAGCAGTACTTC
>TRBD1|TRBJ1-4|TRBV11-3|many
CASSPRDRANPRGEKLFF
TGTGCCAGCAGCCCTCGGGACAGGGCAAATCCTCGTGGGGAAAAACTGTTTTTT
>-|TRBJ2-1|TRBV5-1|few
CASSLADEQFF
TGCGCCAGCAGCTTGGCCGATGAGCAGTTCTTC
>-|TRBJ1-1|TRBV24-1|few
CATSDPRGQGTEAFF
TGTGCCACCAGTGATCCCCGCGGCCAGGGGACTGAAGCTTTCTTT